This record covers a single T cell receptor beta chain. There are a few counts of this clonotype. No antigen is known for it. Per-base quality was not reported, and no clone a single base away is much larger than it. This record belongs to a study of Graves' ophthalmopathy and Graves' hyperthyroidism (dated by TCRdb to about 2018). Describing the broader study: A patient counted as having stable hyperthyroidism if there was no progression to ophthalmopathy within 18 months of follow-up. The study used TCR beta repertoire signatures to distinguish Graves' ophthalmopathy from Graves' hyperthyroidism and to predict progression to ophthalmopathy. In total, 135 blood samples were TCR-sequenced: approximately 42 ophthalmopathy, 75 hyperthyroidism and 17 hyperthyroidism-to-ophthalmopathy patients. To explore V-J signatures that distinguish ophthalmopathy from hyperthyroidism, a discovery set of about a hundred patients was enrolled, made up of some 41 with ophthalmopathy and around 60 with stable hyperthyroidism. An independent validation cohort comprised some 19 hyperthyroidism patients and 15 to 17 patients who later progressed from hyperthyroidism to ophthalmopathy. T-cell repertoires of thyroid tissue and blood were compared in about 6 hyperthyroidism patients. Following sample collection, hyperthyroidism patients were given methimazole at a starting dose of 30 mg daily, and ophthalmopathy patients were given high-dose intravenous methylprednisolone.

According to the germline V gene, CDR1 reads MGHRA and CDR2 reads YSYEKL. The CDR3 spans 15 residues, from the cysteine through the phenylalanine. The only DNA kept is the CDR3, 45 bases in frame from the first base. V drops 0 bases and J drops 12 bases, leaving 20 bases in between. On the study overall, not on this receptor specifically: In cross-validation, the 13-signature model distinguished ophthalmopathy from stable hyperthyroidism with 85% to 90% sensitivity and 81% to 83% specificity, and in the test set the corresponding values were approximately 80% and 68%. In validation, the model predicted ophthalmopathy progression with 70.59% sensitivity and roughly 72% specificity; eleven to twelve predicted patients were CT-confirmed with GO in a median of roughly 6.8 months. Most of the expanded thyroid clonotypes with a frequency above 0.001 were also detected in blood, and it was suggested that the thyroid immune response may be reflected by blood repertoires. Sample size was not statistically predetermined, and group allocation was not concealed from the investigators.

For repertoire sequencing, the TCR beta CDR3 regions were amplified from RNA transcripts. The first round of RT-PCR was done with HTBI primers and the Qiagen OneStep RT-PCR kit, and was followed by a second round of multiplex PCR, then size selection and purification. Libraries were sequenced paired-end with 100 bp reads on an Illumina HiSeq2000. Turning to the authors' computational methods: SOAPnuke was used for read processing, and reads with adapters, uncalled bases, a mean Phred below 15, or no exact constant-primer or identifier match were discarded. COPE v1.2.5 was used to merge the high-quality paired reads. Each unique nucleotide sequence was treated as a clonotype, and MiTCR v1.1 was used to align the clonotypes to the IMGT TRB V, D and J references. Analysis was restricted to V-J combinations with a frequency above 0.0001, which covered roughly 99% of repertoires. For each V-J combination, a TCR clonal expansion and chaos score was defined as the ratio of F50 clonal expansion to chaos observed in the TCRdist matrix. Welch's t-statistics and random forest were used to reduce the features to some 13 V-J combinations, which were then used as input to a naive Bayes classifier. The Morisita-Horn index was used to measure how similar the thyroid and blood repertoires were. TCRdb took the public reads, trimmed them with fastp at Q25, ran MiXCR for clone calling and kept in-frame beta chains. When rows share a CDR3 protein, they turn into one entry using the most common DNA and genes. TCRdb's processing, not the authors' own work, is the source of the V and J calls. Here the sample has around 1,000,000 distinct CDR3 sequences; about 35% occur a single time. Over 8.5% of the sample belongs to the ten largest clones.

Hyperthyroidism patients were newly diagnosed, with disease duration under 2 months, and aged 18 to 65 years. Patients with other autoimmune diseases, uncontrolled infections, pregnancy or lactation were excluded from the study. Clinical symptoms, serum thyroxine, TRAb, thyroid ultrasound and orbital computed tomography were used for diagnosis. Total RNA was extracted with Trizol reagent and quality-checked on an Agilent 2100 Bioanalyzer. The specimen was peripheral blood or thyroid tissue (not recorded which). The source is an adult man with Graves' hyperthyroidism. This chain is built from TRBV4-1 and TRBJ1-2, with the D gene uncertain. The DNA is TGCGCCAGCAGCCAAGATCAACCGGGCTCGTATACTCACACCTTC. Translated, this gives CASSQDQPGSYTHTF.